Shown below are 20 T cell receptor beta chains from a single sample sequenced in a study of identical twins. TCRdb processed the 5' RACE reads anew with MiXCR; each CDR3 protein has one entry. The sample records roughly 720,000 distinct CDR3 sequences, 15% to 20% being singletons. The sample was also linked to a second study, of T cells expressing NK-cell markers.

Sequencing was carried out using PBMCs. The receptors were sampled from a young woman in good health.

At least ten counts were recorded for this clonotype. The chain has TRBV12-3 or TRBV12-4 and TRBJ1-3; no clear D gene. V was cut by 6 bases and J by 0 bases, with 6 bases left in between. The CDR3 contains 13 residues. The CDR3 is CASSPNSGNTIYF. The CDR3 coding sequence is TGTGCCAGCAGCCCAAACTCTGGAAACACCATATATTTT.

This clonotype was observed a few times. The genes are TRBV20-1 and TRBJ2-3; D remains unclear. The CDR3 sequence is 14 residues long. The V gene lost 2 bases and the J gene lost 0 bases, with 9 bases spanning the gap. CDR1 is DFQATT, CDR2 SNEGSKA, per germline (reference sequence). The CDR3 bases are TGCAGTGCTAGAAAGGATACTAGCACAGATACGCAGTATTTT. Translation gives CSARKDTSTDTQYF.

This clonotype was seen a few times. The rearrangement links TRBV5-6 to TRBJ2-3; tentative D call: TRBD2 (7 bases). CDR1 SGHDT and CDR2 YYEEEE come from the germline V gene. V dropped 1 base and J dropped 6 bases, with 15 bases sitting between them. CDR3 size: 15 residues. Here the CDR3 reads CASSLMGGAFDTQYF. As DNA, the CDR3 is TGTGCCAGCAGCTTGATGGGGGGGGCCTTCGATACGCAGTATTTT.

This clonotype was seen more than once but under ten times. The chain uses TRBV5-1 and TRBJ2-7; TRBD1 matches 8 bases. The germline V gene has CDR1 SGHRS and CDR2 YFSETQ. The CDR3 contains 15 residues. V was clipped by 4 bases and J by 3 bases; unmatched bases: 9. CDR3: CASSTQTGVLYEQYF. The CDR3 region has the DNA TGCGCCAGCAGCACACAGACAGGGGTCCTCTACGAGCAGTACTTC.

This rearrangement joins TRBV10-1 to TRBJ2-1; 13 bases line up with TRBD2. Losses at the gene ends were 2 bases for V and 8 bases for J; bases not matched to a gene: 6. Germline values: CDR1 WNHNN, CDR2 SYGVQD (reference sequence). The CDR3 runs 16 residues. The CDR3: CASSEGTSGDFYEQFF. CDR3 nucleotide sequence: TGCGCCAGCAGTGAGGGGACTAGCGGGGATTTTTATGAGCAGTTCTTC.

V is TRBV12-3 or TRBV12-4 and J is TRBJ1-1; weak D call: TRBD1 (6 bases). V was pared by 3 bases and J by 11 bases, with 16 bases between. This CDR3 is built from 13 residues. CDR3 DNA sequence: TGTGCCAGCAGTTTTCTTAGTCAGGGGACGGCTTTCTTT. Its protein is CASSFLSQGTAFF.

The chain joins TRBV7-9 to TRBJ1-6; 7 nucleotides agree with TRBD1. The J segment lost 7 bases and the V segment lost 6 bases, leaving 9 bases of the junction unmatched. Germline lookup yields CDR1 SEHNR and CDR2 FQNEAQ (reference sequence). This CDR3 spans 15 amino acids. The CDR3 DNA is TGTGCCAGCAGTTCCCAGGGGGGCAGAAATTCACCCCTCCACTTT. As protein: CASSSQGGRNSPLHF.

The chain uses TRBV4-3 and TRBJ2-7, with 7 bases identical to TRBD2. The germline CDR1 and CDR2 sequences are LGHNA and YSLEER. The CDR3 loop spans 14 amino acids. V trimming: 1 base; J trimming: 6 bases; junction bases outside the gene matches: 6. The CDR3 region has the DNA TGCGCCAGCAGCCAAGCCCAGACTAGCATCGAGCAGTACTTC. Translating it yields CASSQAQTSIEQYF.

As regards this clonotype: A much larger clone is a single base away; this may be a read error. V and J are TRBV27 and TRBJ1-1, with D hard to call. The germline gives CDR1 MNHEY, CDR2 SMNVEV (reference sequence). The V gene lost 5 bases and the J gene lost 1 base, with 5 bases spanning the gap. This CDR3 is 12 amino acids long. In nucleotides, the CDR3 is TGTGCCAGCAGTGGGAAGAACACTGAAGCTTTCTTT. Its protein product is CASSGKNTEAFF.

This clonotype was seen only a few times. The chain couples TRBV5-1 to TRBJ2-7; the D call may be TRBD1 or TRBD2 (5 bases each). V was shortened by 5 bases and J by 5 bases, with 8 bases between the two germline ends. Germline-derived CDR1 and CDR2 are SGHRS and YFSETQ. The CDR3 contains 11 residues. The CDR3 loop reads CASRGTDEQYF. The CDR3 DNA is TGCGCCAGCAGAGGGACGGACGAGCAGTACTTC.

The chain is built from TRBV6-5 and TRBJ1-4, with D unclear. The germline V and J ends were trimmed by 7 bases and 6 bases, with 9 bases remaining between them. Germline-derived CDR1 and CDR2 are MNHEY and SVGAGI. There are 12 residues in the CDR3. The CDR3 reads CASKTNHEKLFF. The CDR3 DNA reads as TGTGCCAGCAAGACCAACCATGAAAAACTGTTTTTT.

This clonotype has a handful of counts. This rearrangement joins TRBV12-3 or TRBV12-4 to TRBJ1-6; tentatively, D is TRBD1 (5 bases). The ends were cut back, 3 bases at V and 10 bases at J, with 10 bases in the middle. The CDR3 runs 13 residues. DNA for the CDR3: TGTGCCAGCAGTTTGGGGGGAACATCACCCCTCCACTTT. Its translation is CASSLGGTSPLHF.

This clonotype was recorded a few times. The chain employs TRBV20-1 and TRBJ2-5, with D tentatively TRBD2 (6 bases). CDR1 is DFQATT and CDR2 is SNEGSKA in the germline V gene (reference sequence). The CDR3 sequence is 13 residues long. The V end lost 4 bases, the J end lost 5 bases, and 14 bases lay between the germline ends. CDR3 bases: TGCAGTGCTACAGTCGGGGGTCGGGAGACCCAGTACTTC. Its protein product is CSATVGGRETQYF.

The sample holds a few counts of this clonotype. For the CDR3, the DNA is TGTGCCTCCAAGGGGGGGGCAGGGAGCAATCAGCCCCAGCATTTT. As protein: CASKGGAGSNQPQHF. The chain links TRBV12-3 or TRBV12-4 to TRBJ1-5; a weak D match, TRBD1 (6 bases). The CDR3 is made up of 15 amino acids. Trimming pared 11 bases from V and 1 base from J, leaving 18 bases between.

The chain recombines TRBV3-1 with TRBJ2-7; D gene unclear. Germline V gene lookup returns CDR1 LGHDT and CDR2 YNNKEL (reference sequence). The length of the CDR3 is 12 residues. With 3 bases removed from V and 6 bases from J, the gap between germline ends came to 9 bases. CDR3 in amino acids: CASSHHAGEQYF. The CDR3 coding sequence is TGTGCCAGCAGCCACCACGCCGGCGAGCAGTACTTC.

V usage is TRBV9 and J usage is TRBJ2-3; TRBD2 matches at 9 bases. Germline V lookup: CDR1 SGDLS, CDR2 YYNGEE. V trimming: 2 bases; J trimming: 4 bases; junction bases outside the gene matches: 11. The CDR3 runs 17 residues. CDR3 residues: CASSVLSGSGSADTQYF. The CDR3 region has the DNA TGTGCCAGCAGCGTCCTATCAGGTAGCGGGAGTGCAGATACGCAGTATTTT.

This clonotype was seen a handful of times. The chain has TRBV7-9 and TRBJ2-7; D not certain. The CDR3 contains 14 residues. Germline V gene sequence: CDR1 SEHNR, CDR2 FQNEAQ (reference sequence). V was cut by 5 bases and J by 2 bases, with 13 bases left in between. In DNA, the CDR3 is TGTGCCAGCAGCCCTCTCGCGGCTACCTACGAGCAGTACTTC. Translated, it gives CASSPLAATYEQYF.

This chain links TRBV6-5 with TRBJ2-1, with D hard to call. Trimming cost V 2 bases and J 0 bases, with 8 bases left between them. Germline V gene data show CDR1 as MNHEY and CDR2 as SVGAGI. The CDR3 is 15 residues long. In DNA form, the CDR3 reads TGTGCCAGCAGTTACGAAGGGTTCTCCTACAATGAGCAGTTCTTC. Its protein product is CASSYEGFSYNEQFF.

This clonotype occurred a few times. The chain has TRBV5-1 and TRBJ2-6; unclear D gene. Germline V CDR1 and CDR2: SGHRS, YFSETQ. CDR3 size: 16 residues. Trimming cost V 7 bases and J 0 bases, with 14 bases left between them. CDR3 nucleotide sequence: TGCGCCAGCGGAATAGGACGGACCTCTGGGGCCAACGTCCTGACTTTC. Its translation is CASGIGRTSGANVLTF.

The chain has TRBV29-1 and TRBJ1-2; the D gene is possibly TRBD1 (6 bases). V lost 4 bases, J lost 8 bases, and 17 bases lay in between. Germline V lookup: CDR1 SQVTM, CDR2 ANQGSEA. The CDR3 has 13 amino acids. The CDR3 DNA reads as TGCAGCGTTGGTTTGCAGGGGAGTTACGGCTACACCTTC. This translates into CSVGLQGSYGYTF.